The 25 T cell receptor beta chains listed next were all sequenced from one sample in a study of blood T cells in healthy people across ages. The second PCR ran about 6 to 11 cycles with a sample-barcoded 5' primer and J-beta primers. TCRdb called the 5' RACE reads again in MiXCR, with one record for every CDR3 protein. The data show under 2 million distinct CDR3 sequences, around 35% seen once. Input material: blood. All receptors derive from a woman aged 25 to 39 in good health.

This clonotype was detected a few times. V gene TRBV20-1 combines with J gene TRBJ2-3; D not certain. Germline V gives CDR1 DFQATT, CDR2 SNEGSKA (reference sequence). The V end lost 2 bases, the J end lost 5 bases, and 11 bases lay between the germline ends. The CDR3 sequence is 13 residues long. The CDR3, as DNA: TGCAGTGCTAGAATGCCCCTGCGAGATACGCAGTATTTT. It encodes CSARMPLRDTQYF.

This clonotype appeared a few times. This sequence joins TRBV29-1 and TRBJ1-1; 9 nucleotides match TRBD1. Germline V gene sequence: CDR1 SQVTM, CDR2 ANQGSEA. This CDR3 region has 13 residues. The J segment lost 5 bases and the V segment lost 6 bases, leaving 7 bases of the junction unmatched. As DNA, the CDR3 is TGCAGCGTCAACAGGGGGCAGGGGACTGAAGCTTTCTTT. Translating gives CSVNRGQGTEAFF.

The rearrangement uses TRBV20-1 and TRBJ2-4, with D perhaps given as TRBD1 or TRBD2 (7 bases each). V lost 6 bases and J lost 12, with 18 bases in between. CDR1 is DFQATT and CDR2 is SNEGSKA in the germline V gene (reference sequence). There are 12 residues in the CDR3. DNA for the CDR3: TGCAGTGCACCCACAGGGGACTACGATCAGTACTTC. As protein: CSAPTGDYDQYF.

V usage is TRBV20-1 and J usage is TRBJ1-2; D perhaps matches TRBD1 (6 bases). The CDR3 runs 13 residues. Germline loops: CDR1 DFQATT, CDR2 SNEGSKA (reference sequence). Trimming took 0 bases from V and 2 from J, leaving 7 bases between them. CDR3 bases: TGCAGTGCTAGAGATACAGGGAACTATGGCTACACCTTC. Its protein product is CSARDTGNYGYTF.

As for this clonotype: One junction end does not reproduce the germline sequence, and a read error may be involved. This sequence joins TRBV4-1 and TRBJ2-7, with TRBD1 as a possible D gene (5 bases). The CDR3 extends over 13 amino acids. Germline CDR1 reads MGHRA; CDR2 reads YSYEKL. The CDR3 region has the DNA TGCGCCAGCAGCCAAGATTGGGGCTACGAGCAGTGCTTC. Translating it yields CASSQDWGYEQCF.

The chain is built from TRBV7-9 and TRBJ1-1, with D hard to call. Germline V gene lookup returns CDR1 SEHNR and CDR2 FQNEAQ (reference sequence). V lost 1 base, J lost 0 bases, and 15 bases lay in between. This CDR3 is built from 17 residues. The CDR3 DNA sequence: TGTGCCAGCAGCTTAGGACGCGGCGGTTTCATGAACACTGAAGCTTTCTTT. Its translation is CASSLGRGGFMNTEAFF.

The chain joins TRBV6-1 to TRBJ2-5; weak D call: TRBD1 (5 bases). Germline CDR1 is MNHNS and CDR2 is SASEGT. The germline V and J ends were trimmed by 10 bases and 5 bases, with 17 bases remaining between them. This CDR3 region has 13 residues. CDR3 DNA sequence: TGTGCCACCCACAGGTCTCCCAGGGAGACCCAGTACTTC. This translates into CATHRSPRETQYF.

This clonotype was observed a handful of times. The rearrangement links TRBV29-1 to TRBJ1-2; D gene ambiguous. V lost 7 bases and J lost 3, with 9 bases in between. The CDR3 runs to 11 residues. The V gene's germline CDR1 is SQVTM and CDR2 ANQGSEA. CDR3 residues: CSGRFDYGYTF. The CDR3, as DNA: TGCAGCGGCCGATTTGACTATGGCTACACCTTC.

The chain has TRBV4-2 and TRBJ2-7; D call uncertain. The germline CDR1 and CDR2 sequences are LGHNA and YNFKEQ. V lost 0 bases, J lost 5 bases, and 11 bases lay in between. The CDR3 is 14 residues long. The CDR3 nucleotides are TGTGCCAGCAGCCAAGACGCGTTGGGTAACGAGCAGTACTTC. Its translation: CASSQDALGNEQYF.

The V gene is TRBV6-2 or TRBV6-3, the J gene TRBJ2-7; perhaps TRBD1 as D (6 bases). In germline, CDR1 is MNHEY, CDR2 SVGEGT. The CDR3 contains 17 residues. The ends were cut back, 2 bases at V and 2 bases at J, with 19 bases in the middle. The CDR3 reads CASSYPSTGSVAYEQYF. Here the CDR3 DNA reads TGTGCCAGCAGTTACCCATCAACAGGGAGTGTTGCCTACGAGCAGTACTTC.

Points on this clonotype: Since a much larger clone is just one base distant, this may be a read error. V gene TRBV4-1 combines with J gene TRBJ2-7, with D maybe TRBD2 (6 bases). Germline CDR1 is MGHRA and CDR2 is YSYEKL. CDR3 length equals 11 residues. The CDR3 nucleotides are TGCGCCAGCAACCAAGGGGCGGGGATGTACTTC. It is translated as CASNQGAGMYF.

This clonotype was found many times. The V gene is TRBV12-3 or TRBV12-4, the J gene TRBJ2-7; possible D gene TRBD1, 5 bases. V lost 1 base, J lost 3 bases, and 7 bases lay in between. This CDR3 has 13 amino acids. The CDR3 sequence is CASSLGQNYEQYF. The CDR3 DNA follows: TGTGCCAGCAGTTTAGGACAGAACTACGAGCAGTACTTC.

V and J are TRBV6-1 and TRBJ1-5; possibly TRBD1 for D (5 bases). This CDR3 region has 19 residues. V lost 8 bases and J lost 0, with 26 bases in between. Germline CDR1 reads MNHNS; CDR2 reads SASEGT. This CDR3 reads CASLGLRELGTHSNQPQHF. The CDR3 coding sequence is TGTGCCAGCTTGGGACTAAGGGAGCTTGGAACCCATAGCAATCAGCCCCAGCATTTT.

This clonotype was picked up many times. The chain has TRBV15 and TRBJ2-7, with 9 bases lining up with TRBD2. CDR3 length equals 13 residues. The germline V gene has CDR1 LNHNV and CDR2 YYDKDF (reference sequence). J lost 4 bases, V lost 8 bases, and 6 bases had no gene match. The CDR3 here is CATGSGSVYEQYF. CDR3 nucleotide sequence: TGTGCCACCGGTAGCGGGAGTGTGTACGAGCAGTACTTC.

The CDR3 region has the DNA TGCAGTGCCCTTCCACTAGCGGGGTCCTACAATGAGCAGTTCTTC. Protein product: CSALPLAGSYNEQFF. This chain joins TRBV20-1 and TRBJ2-1; 10 nucleotides match TRBD2. V lost 6 bases, J lost 1 base, and 6 bases stayed unmatched. The CDR3 runs to 15 residues. The germline CDR1 and CDR2 sequences are DFQATT and SNEGSKA (reference sequence).

The V call is TRBV18, the J call TRBJ2-7; 7 bases map to TRBD1. The germline V gene encodes CDR1 KGHSH and CDR2 LQKENI. Germline trimming cut 2 bases from V and 9 bases from J; bases unmatched to any gene: 10. The CDR3 sequence is 14 residues long. CDR3 in DNA: TGTGCCAGCTCACCAGGGGCAGGGGGAGTCGGGCAGTACTTC. It encodes CASSPGAGGVGQYF.

The V gene is TRBV12-3 or TRBV12-4, the J gene TRBJ2-1; tentative D call: TRBD1 (6 bases). This CDR3 is built from 16 residues. Between the trimmed V and J ends, which lost 4 bases and 2 bases, there was a span of 15 bases. The CDR3 bases are TGTGCCAGCAGTTCAATACTACAGGGAACCTACAATGAGCAGTTCTTC. It specifies CASSSILQGTYNEQFF.

This clonotype appeared a few times. The V gene is TRBV12-3 or TRBV12-4, the J gene TRBJ1-2; 10 bases fit TRBD1. The CDR3 consists of 15 residues. J was trimmed by 4 bases and V by 6 bases; bases with no gene match: 8. This chain's CDR3 is CASRSRDRGPYGYTF. In DNA form, the CDR3 reads TGTGCCAGCAGGTCCCGGGACAGGGGACCCTATGGCTACACCTTC.

This chain uses TRBV12-3 or TRBV12-4 with TRBJ2-7; TRBD1 aligns across 7 bases. The CDR3 totals 15 residues. V was pared by 5 bases and J by 3 bases, with 10 bases of the junction left unmatched. This chain's CDR3 is CASSPTGPRHYEQYF. CDR3 sequence (DNA): TGTGCCAGCAGTCCGACAGGGCCTAGACACTACGAGCAGTACTTC.

For this clonotype: Germline and junction disagree at one end, which may indicate a read error. The V call is TRBV12-3 or TRBV12-4, the J call TRBJ2-3, with no clear D. This CDR3 has 15 amino acids. The CDR3 DNA sequence: TGTGCCGGCAGACCGACGGACCGGGGCACAGATACGCAGTATTTT. Translating it yields CAGRPTDRGTDTQYF.

The chain recombines TRBV6-5 with TRBJ2-4, with 7 bases aligning to TRBD2. V was pared by 0 bases and J by 4 bases, with 12 bases of the junction left unmatched. The germline V gene has CDR1 MNHEY and CDR2 SVGAGI. This CDR3 spans 18 amino acids. This CDR3 is CASSYSRDYLSSKNIQYF. In nucleotides, the CDR3 is TGTGCCAGCAGTTACTCGAGGGACTACTTGTCATCTAAAAACATTCAGTACTTC.

V usage is TRBV20-1 and J usage is TRBJ2-3; D perhaps matches TRBD2 (5 bases). Between the trimmed V and J ends, which lost 6 bases and 0 bases, there was a span of 10 bases. This CDR3 region has 13 residues. Germline-derived CDR1 and CDR2 are DFQATT and SNEGSKA (reference sequence). The CDR3 nucleotides are TGCAGTGCCTTTTGGACTAGCACAGATACGCAGTATTTT. Protein sequence: CSAFWTSTDTQYF.

CDR3: CASSEGAGENYGYTF. CDR3 bases: TGTGCCAGCTCGGAAGGAGCAGGAGAAAACTATGGCTACACCTTC. The chain is built from TRBV18 and TRBJ1-2; D is uncertain. Germline values: CDR1 KGHSH, CDR2 LQKENI. This CDR3 spans 15 amino acids. The V and J ends lost 6 bases and 2 bases respectively, with 16 bases between them.

This rearrangement joins TRBV6-5 to TRBJ1-2, with 8 bases matching TRBD1. Trimming took 6 bases from V and 8 from J; bases not matched to a gene: 11. The CDR3 extends over 14 amino acids. Germline lookup yields CDR1 MNHEY and CDR2 SVGAGI. CDR3 in amino acids: CASRPDTGGRGYTF. The CDR3 DNA reads as TGTGCCAGCAGGCCCGACACAGGGGGGAGAGGCTACACCTTC.

The chain has TRBV2 and TRBJ1-5; no firm D call. V was trimmed by 6 bases and J by 2 bases, leaving 11 bases between them. CDR1 and CDR2 (germline): SNHLY, FYNNEI. The CDR3 is 14 residues long. The CDR3 DNA sequence: TGTGCCAGCAGGCGGGGTGGGGGCAATCAGCCCCAGCATTTT. Protein: CASRRGGGNQPQHF.